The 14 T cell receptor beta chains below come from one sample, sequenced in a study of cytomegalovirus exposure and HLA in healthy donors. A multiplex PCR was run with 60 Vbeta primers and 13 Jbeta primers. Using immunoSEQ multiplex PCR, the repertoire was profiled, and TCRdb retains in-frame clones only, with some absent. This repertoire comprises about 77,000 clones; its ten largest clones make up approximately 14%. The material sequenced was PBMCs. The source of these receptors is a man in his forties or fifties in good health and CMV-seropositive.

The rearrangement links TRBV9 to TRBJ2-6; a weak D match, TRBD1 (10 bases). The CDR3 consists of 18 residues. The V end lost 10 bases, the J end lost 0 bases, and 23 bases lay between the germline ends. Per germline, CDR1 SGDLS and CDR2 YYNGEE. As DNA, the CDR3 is TGTGCCCCCAGCGCGGGGGGGACAGGGGACTCTGGGGCCAACGTCCTGACTTTC. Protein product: CAPSAGGTGDSGANVLTF. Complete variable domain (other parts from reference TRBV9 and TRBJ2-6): DSGVTQTPKHLITATGQRVTLRCSPRSGDLSVYWYQQSLDQGLQFLIQYYNGEERAKGNILERFSAQQFPDLHSELNLSSLELGDSALYFCAPSAGGTGDSGANVLTFGAGSRLTVL.

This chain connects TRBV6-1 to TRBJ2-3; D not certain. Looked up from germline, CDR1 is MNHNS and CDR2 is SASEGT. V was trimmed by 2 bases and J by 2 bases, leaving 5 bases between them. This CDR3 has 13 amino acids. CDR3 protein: CASSEQDTDTQYF. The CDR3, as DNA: TGTGCCAGCAGTGAACAGGACACAGATACGCAGTATTTT.

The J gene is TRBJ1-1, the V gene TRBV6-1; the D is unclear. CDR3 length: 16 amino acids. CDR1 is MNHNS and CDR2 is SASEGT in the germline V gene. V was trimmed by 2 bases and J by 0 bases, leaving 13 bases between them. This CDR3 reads CASSERSPKLNTEAFF. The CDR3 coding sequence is TGTGCCAGCAGTGAACGGAGCCCTAAGCTGAACACTGAAGCTTTCTTT.

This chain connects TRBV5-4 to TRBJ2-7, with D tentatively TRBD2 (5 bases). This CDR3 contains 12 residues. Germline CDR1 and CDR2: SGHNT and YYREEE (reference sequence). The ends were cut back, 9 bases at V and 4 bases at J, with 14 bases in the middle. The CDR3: CATSDSLYEQYF. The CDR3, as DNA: TGTGCCACTTCGGACTCGCTATACGAGCAGTACTTC.

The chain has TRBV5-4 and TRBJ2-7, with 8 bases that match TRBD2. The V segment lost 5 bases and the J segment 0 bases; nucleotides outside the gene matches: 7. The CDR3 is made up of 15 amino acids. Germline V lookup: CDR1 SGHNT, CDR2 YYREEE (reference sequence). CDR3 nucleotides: TGTGCCAGCAGTCTTAGCGGGACGAGCTCCTACGAGCAGTACTTC. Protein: CASSLSGTSSYEQYF.

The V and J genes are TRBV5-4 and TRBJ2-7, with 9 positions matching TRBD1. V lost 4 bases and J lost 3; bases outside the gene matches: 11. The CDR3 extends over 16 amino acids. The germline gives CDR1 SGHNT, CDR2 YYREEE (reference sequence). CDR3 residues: CASSARTGAMLYEQYF. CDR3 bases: TGTGCCAGCAGCGCCCGGACAGGGGCTATGCTCTACGAGCAGTACTTC. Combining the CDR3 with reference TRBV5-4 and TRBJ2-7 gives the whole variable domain ETGVTQSPTHLIKTRGQQVTLRCSSQSGHNTVSWYQQALGQGPQFIFQYYREEENGRGNFPPRFSGLQFPNYSSELNVNALELDDSALYLCASSARTGAMLYEQYFGPGTRLTVT.

CDR3 bases: TGTGCCAGCAGCAAAAGGCATACTAGCGGGGCCTACAATGAGCAGTTCTTC. Its translation is CASSKRHTSGAYNEQFF. The V call is TRBV9, the J call TRBJ2-1, with 10 bases fitting TRBD2. V shed 4 bases and J 2 bases; nucleotides not matched to a gene: 9. The CDR3 spans 17 residues. The germline V gene encodes CDR1 SGDLS and CDR2 YYNGEE.

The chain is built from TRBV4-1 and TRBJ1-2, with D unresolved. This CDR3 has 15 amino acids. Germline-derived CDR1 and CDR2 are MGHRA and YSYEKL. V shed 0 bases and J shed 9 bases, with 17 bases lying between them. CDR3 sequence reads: CASSQDVDWADRYTF. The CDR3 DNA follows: TGCGCCAGCAGCCAAGATGTTGATTGGGCAGACCGCTACACCTTC.

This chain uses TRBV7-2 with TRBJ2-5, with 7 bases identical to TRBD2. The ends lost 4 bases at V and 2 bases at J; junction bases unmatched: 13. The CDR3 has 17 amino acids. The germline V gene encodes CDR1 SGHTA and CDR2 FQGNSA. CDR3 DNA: TGTGCCAGCAGCTCCTATGGGGGAGCGGGGATTCAAGAGACCCAGTACTTC. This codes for CASSSYGGAGIQETQYF.

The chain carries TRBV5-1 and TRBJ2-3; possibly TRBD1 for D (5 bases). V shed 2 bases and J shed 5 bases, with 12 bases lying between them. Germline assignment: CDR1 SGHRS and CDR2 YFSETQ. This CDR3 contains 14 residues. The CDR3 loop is CASSFGRAQDTQYF. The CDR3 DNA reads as TGCGCCAGCAGCTTCGGCAGGGCACAAGATACGCAGTATTTT.

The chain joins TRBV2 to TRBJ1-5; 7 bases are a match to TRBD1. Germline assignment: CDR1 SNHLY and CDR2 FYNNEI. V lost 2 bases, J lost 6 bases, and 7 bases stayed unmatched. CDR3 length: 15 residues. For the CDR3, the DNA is TGTGCCAGCAGTGAATTTGAGGGGGCCCGTCAGCCCCAGCATTTT. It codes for CASSEFEGARQPQHF. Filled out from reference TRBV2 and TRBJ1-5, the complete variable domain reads EPEVTQTPSHQVTQMGQEVILRCVPISNHLYFYWYRQILGQKVEFLVSFYNNEISEKSEIFDDQFSVERPDGSNFTLKIRSTKLEDSAMYFCASSEFEGARQPQHFGDGTRLSIL.

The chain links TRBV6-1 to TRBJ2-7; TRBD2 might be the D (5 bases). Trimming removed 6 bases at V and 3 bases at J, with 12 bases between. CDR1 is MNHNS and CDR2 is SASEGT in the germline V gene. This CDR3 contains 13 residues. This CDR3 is CASSPPGNYEQYV. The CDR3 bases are TGTGCCAGCAGCCCCCCGGGGAACTACGAGCAGTACGTC.

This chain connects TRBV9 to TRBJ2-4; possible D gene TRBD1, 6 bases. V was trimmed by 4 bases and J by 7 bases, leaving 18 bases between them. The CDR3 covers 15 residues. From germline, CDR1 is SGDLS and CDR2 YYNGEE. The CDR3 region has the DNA TGTGCCAGCAGCCCCGGGATAGGACAGCAGAACATTCAGTACTTC. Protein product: CASSPGIGQQNIQYF.

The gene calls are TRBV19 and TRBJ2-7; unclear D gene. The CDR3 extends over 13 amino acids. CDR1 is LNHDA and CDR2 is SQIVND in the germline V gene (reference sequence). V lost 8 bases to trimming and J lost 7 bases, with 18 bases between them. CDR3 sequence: CASSFSPGGEQYV. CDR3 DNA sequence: TGTGCCAGTTCTTTTTCCCCAGGTGGGGAGCAGTACGTC.